What follows are 30 T cell receptor beta chains derived from one specimen sequenced in a study of PD-L1 blockade in urothelial cancer. Clones were sequenced by immunoSEQ multiplex PCR, and TCRdb holds only the in-frame ones, with some missing. The sample lists 90,000 to 120,000 clones; 91% were seen once. Sample: PBMCs, taken around atezolizumab (anti-PD-L1) treatment. The receptors come from a woman aged 80 or over with urothelial cancer.

This chain links TRBV28 with TRBJ1-5; D remains ambiguous. V was shortened by 7 bases and J by 2 bases, with 15 bases between the two germline ends. This CDR3 spans 15 amino acids. Germline loops: CDR1 MDHEN, CDR2 SYDVKM. Here the CDR3 reads CASIPTFGGNQPQHF. The CDR3, as DNA: TGTGCCAGCATCCCAACGTTCGGGGGCAATCAGCCCCAGCATTTT.

This chain connects TRBV28 to TRBJ2-7; D uncertain. The germline V gene encodes CDR1 MDHEN and CDR2 SYDVKM. The CDR3 length is 13 residues. V was pared by 3 bases and J by 2 bases, with 8 bases between. CDR3 protein: CASSFSMAYEQYF. CDR3 nucleotide sequence: TGTGCCAGCAGTTTCAGTATGGCCTACGAGCAGTACTTC.

The genes are TRBV4-1 and TRBJ2-7; a weak D match, TRBD1 (5 bases). The CDR3 is 15 amino acids. Germline lookup yields CDR1 MGHRA and CDR2 YSYEKL. The germline V and J ends were trimmed by 1 base and 2 bases, with 12 bases remaining between them. Here the CDR3 DNA reads TGCGCCAGCAGCCAAGGTGGGCAGGGCACCTACGAGCAGTACTTC. It specifies CASSQGGQGTYEQYF.

This clone has a single count. The chain carries TRBV7-3 and TRBJ1-1; the match to TRBD1 covers 8 bases. CDR3 length: 14 amino acids. The germline gives CDR1 SGHTA, CDR2 FQGTGA. V was clipped by 5 bases and J by 6 bases; unmatched bases: 8. The CDR3 protein is CASSPTGTGSEAFF. For the CDR3, the DNA is TGTGCCAGCAGCCCTACTGGGACAGGTTCTGAAGCTTTCTTT.

The J gene is TRBJ2-5, the V gene TRBV27, with 7 bases that match TRBD2. Germline V lookup: CDR1 MNHEY, CDR2 SMNVEV (reference sequence). The CDR3 sequence is 16 residues long. V lost 6 bases to trimming and J lost 6 bases; unmatched junction nucleotides: 16. The CDR3: CASSPYQRDHSKTQYF. In DNA form, the CDR3 reads TGTGCCAGCAGCCCTTACCAGCGGGATCATTCGAAGACCCAGTACTTC.

This rearrangement joins TRBV28 to TRBJ1-3; 7 nucleotides line up with TRBD1. CDR3 length: 13 amino acids. Losses at the gene ends were 9 bases for V and 2 bases for J; bases not matched to a gene: 4. Germline V CDR1 and CDR2: MDHEN, SYDVKM. CDR3 bases: TGTGCCAGTAGACAGGGACCTGGAAACACCATATATTTT. Its protein product is CASRQGPGNTIYF.

The gene calls are TRBV18 and TRBJ1-2, with D possibly being TRBD1 (5 bases). CDR1 is KGHSH, CDR2 LQKENI, per germline. CDR3 length: 15 amino acids. V lost 3 bases and J 10 bases, leaving 21 bases between the germline ends. Here the CDR3 reads CASSPFAGNSKDYTF. The CDR3, as DNA: TGTGCCAGCTCACCTTTCGCAGGGAATTCGAAGGACTACACCTTC.

The chain links TRBV9 to TRBJ1-1; 7 bases fit TRBD1. V was pared by 4 bases and J by 7 bases, with 4 bases of the junction left unmatched. There are 12 residues in the CDR3. Germline values: CDR1 SGDLS, CDR2 YYNGEE. The DNA for the CDR3 is TGTGCCAGCAGCTCTCGACAGGGTGAAGCTTTCTTT. Protein: CASSSRQGEAFF.

This clone was observed a single time. V gene TRBV19 combines with J gene TRBJ2-4; the match to TRBD2 covers 8 bases. Germline V gene lookup returns CDR1 LNHDA and CDR2 SQIVND (reference sequence). This CDR3 region has 15 residues. The V gene end was trimmed by 3 bases and the J gene end by 7 bases; junction bases not matched to a gene: 8. CDR3 bases: TGTGCCAGTAGTATCAACGGGAGGGAGGGGAACATTCAGTACTTC. Residues: CASSINGREGNIQYF.

The chain uses TRBV2 and TRBJ1-1; perhaps TRBD1 as D (5 bases). The CDR3 is 15 residues long. Trimming stripped 5 bases from V and 0 bases from J, with 13 bases between. CDR1 is SNHLY and CDR2 is FYNNEI in the germline V gene. The CDR3 DNA reads as TGTGCCAGCAGTAGTAACGCAGGGATGAACACTGAAGCTTTCTTT. Protein sequence: CASSSNAGMNTEAFF.

This chain joins TRBV19 and TRBJ1-5; TRBD1 agrees at 7 bases. Germline lookup yields CDR1 LNHDA and CDR2 SQIVND (reference sequence). V shed 5 bases, J shed 3 bases, and the junction held 4 bases outside the gene matches. The CDR3 loop spans 14 amino acids. The CDR3 loop is CASSRDRINQPQHF. The CDR3 coding sequence is TGTGCCAGTAGTCGGGACAGAATCAATCAGCCCCAGCATTTT.

The count of this clone is one. This chain joins TRBV6-6 and TRBJ2-2, with TRBD2 as a possible D gene (5 bases). Trimming left V 8 bases short and J 1 base short, with 14 bases between. The CDR3 is 15 residues long. Germline loops: CDR1 MNHNY, CDR2 SVGAGI (reference sequence). The CDR3 DNA reads as TGTGCCAGCGGACCCGGGAACTTGAACACCGGGGAGCTGTTTTTT. Encoded protein: CASGPGNLNTGELFF.

This clone was recorded only once. This chain connects TRBV30 to TRBJ2-7, with 10 bases aligning to TRBD1. This CDR3 is built from 14 residues. CDR1 is GTSNPN and CDR2 is SVGIG in the germline V gene (reference sequence). The junction had 3 bases not matched to a gene; V was cut back by 2 bases and J by 2 bases. CDR3 in DNA: TGTGCCTGGAGTACCGGGACAGGGGCCTACGAGCAGTACTTC. It translates to CAWSTGTGAYEQYF.

The chain recombines TRBV9 with TRBJ2-7; 8 bases fit TRBD2. J was trimmed by 2 bases and V by 0 bases; bases with no gene match: 4. Looked up from germline, CDR1 is SGDLS and CDR2 is YYNGEE. CDR3 length equals 15 residues. The DNA for the CDR3 is TGTGCCAGCAGCGTAGGTTGGGGACTAGCCTACGAGCAGTACTTC. This translates into CASSVGWGLAYEQYF.

The rearrangement joins TRBV28 to TRBJ1-5, with D uncertain. Germline V gives CDR1 MDHEN, CDR2 SYDVKM. This CDR3 has 14 residues. The V end was cut by 2 bases, the J end by 2 bases, with 7 bases between. Here the CDR3 reads CASSLGLRNQPQHF. CDR3 bases: TGTGCCAGCAGTTTAGGGCTGCGCAATCAGCCCCAGCATTTT.

The chain carries TRBV5-5 and TRBJ2-5, with TRBD1 as a possible D gene (6 bases). Looked up from germline, CDR1 is SGHKS and CDR2 is YYEKEE (reference sequence). V was clipped by 3 bases and J by 5 bases, with 14 bases between them. The length of the CDR3 is 14 residues. The CDR3 is CASSSGTPQETQYF. CDR3 nucleotide sequence: TGTGCCAGCAGCTCCGGGACACCCCAGGAGACCCAGTACTTC.

The V and J genes are TRBV9 and TRBJ2-1; TRBD2 aligns across 12 bases. Germline-derived CDR1 and CDR2 are SGDLS and YYNGEE. V dropped 3 bases and J dropped 7; count of bases not matched to a gene: 11. This CDR3 has 17 residues. In DNA, the CDR3 is TGTGCCAGCAGCGGGGGGGCTAGCGGGAGGGCCATGAATGAGCAGTTCTTC. It yields the protein CASSGGASGRAMNEQFF.

Here the CDR3 reads CASRARDRDGPQHF. Written as DNA, the CDR3 is TGTGCCAGCAGGGCCCGGGACAGGGACGGGCCCCAGCATTTT. The chain has TRBV6-1 and TRBJ1-5; the match to TRBD1 covers 9 bases. Trimming took 6 bases from V and 9 from J; bases not matched to a gene: 9. The CDR3 runs to 14 residues. Germline V CDR1 and CDR2: MNHNS, SASEGT.

V and J are TRBV6-4 and TRBJ1-5; D gene unclear. Germline CDR1 is MRHNA and CDR2 is SNTAGT. Deletions cut 4 bases from V and 4 bases from J, with 17 bases between. This CDR3 contains 16 residues. CDR3 in amino acids: CASSGLIGQANQPQHF. The CDR3 DNA follows: TGTGCCAGCAGTGGACTAATAGGGCAGGCTAATCAGCCCCAGCATTTT.

The rearrangement uses TRBV7-6 and TRBJ2-1; no clear D. CDR3 length: 16 residues. Trimming shortened V by 3 bases and J by 10 bases, and 22 bases separated the two germline ends. Germline assignment: CDR1 SGHVS and CDR2 FNYEAQ. CDR3 sequence (DNA): TGTGCCAGCAGCTTTTCCATCCCGTCTCAAACCCGGGAGCAGTTCTTC. As protein: CASSFSIPSQTREQFF.

V usage is TRBV28 and J usage is TRBJ1-2, with D possibly matching TRBD1 (6 bases). Trimming cost V 3 bases and J 6 bases, with 14 bases left between them. The CDR3 has 14 residues. CDR1 MDHEN and CDR2 SYDVKM come from the germline V gene. The CDR3 DNA sequence: TGTGCCAGCAGTTTCCCGCGGGGGCCGGATGGCTACACCTTC. Translation gives CASSFPRGPDGYTF.

This clone appeared once. The rearrangement links TRBV5-1 to TRBJ2-7; TRBD1 matches 9 bases. Germline CDR1 reads SGHRS; CDR2 reads YFSETQ. This CDR3 comprises 15 residues. The V and J ends lost 1 base and 7 bases, in that order; junction bases with no gene match: 9. In DNA, the CDR3 is TGCGCCAGCAGCTTGAGCGGGACAGGGATGTTTGAGCAGTACTTC. Its translation: CASSLSGTGMFEQYF.

The chain joins TRBV2 to TRBJ2-7; D ambiguous. Trimming took off 7 bases at V and 3 bases at J, with 7 bases between the two ends. Germline-derived CDR1 and CDR2 are SNHLY and FYNNEI. CDR3 length: 11 amino acids. The CDR3 DNA sequence: TGTGCCAGCACTGGAGTCTACGAGCAGTACTTC. This gives the protein CASTGVYEQYF.

The chain employs TRBV11-3 and TRBJ2-5, with D possibly being TRBD2 (5 bases). V lost 1 base and J 3 bases, leaving 6 bases between the germline ends. The germline V gene has CDR1 SGHNT and CDR2 YENEEA. There are 13 residues in the CDR3. The CDR3 DNA reads as TGTGCCAGCAGCTTAGGGGAGAAAGAGACCCAGTACTTC. Translated, it gives CASSLGEKETQYF. Based on the CDR3 plus reference TRBV11-3 and TRBJ2-5, the full variable domain is EAGVVQSPRYKIIEKKQPVAFWCNPISGHNTLYWYLQNLGQGPELLIRYENEEAVDDSQLPKDRFSAERLKGVDSTLKIQPAELGDSAVYLCASSLGEKETQYFGPGTRLLVL.

The rearrangement uses TRBV28 and TRBJ2-7; a weak D match, TRBD1 (6 bases). Germline V CDR1 and CDR2: MDHEN, SYDVKM. The CDR3 has 14 amino acids. Between the trimmed V and J ends, which lost 5 bases and 3 bases, there was a span of 14 bases. This chain's CDR3 is CASSPQDRYYEQYF. In DNA, the CDR3 is TGTGCCAGCAGTCCACAGGACAGATACTACGAGCAGTACTTC.

The chain uses TRBV10-2 and TRBJ2-2; 7 nucleotides line up with TRBD2. CDR1 is WSHSY and CDR2 is SAAADI in the germline V gene. V was clipped by 8 bases and J by 0 bases; unmatched bases: 6. This CDR3 contains 15 residues. This CDR3 reads CASRKGGTNTGELFF. DNA of the CDR3: TGCGCCAGCCGCAAGGGAGGGACGAACACCGGGGAGCTGTTTTTT.

This chain joins TRBV9 and TRBJ1-2; 11 positions match TRBD1. CDR3 size: 14 residues. Trimming removed 3 bases from V and 8 bases from J; junction bases left unmatched: 6. Germline-derived CDR1 and CDR2 are SGDLS and YYNGEE. The CDR3 here is CASSAGQGVRGYTF. DNA for the CDR3: TGTGCCAGCAGCGCGGGACAGGGGGTGAGAGGCTACACCTTC.

V and J are TRBV29-1 and TRBJ2-1; 9 positions agree with TRBD1. V dropped 7 bases and J dropped 0; count of bases not matched to a gene: 4. The germline gives CDR1 SQVTM, CDR2 ANQGSEA. This CDR3 region has 14 residues. This chain's CDR3 is CSARDRVSYNEQFF. The CDR3, as DNA: TGCAGCGCCAGGGACAGGGTCTCCTACAATGAGCAGTTCTTC.

The chain uses TRBV28 and TRBJ2-7; TRBD2 matches at 10 bases. Germline V gene lookup returns CDR1 MDHEN and CDR2 SYDVKM. The trim removed 8 bases at V and 7 bases at J, leaving 11 bases unmatched. The CDR3 runs to 14 residues. CDR3 sequence reads: CASQRLAGVGEQYF. The CDR3 DNA is TGTGCCAGCCAGCGGCTAGCGGGAGTAGGGGAGCAGTACTTC.

The chain couples TRBV5-1 to TRBJ1-4; TRBD1 matches at 12 bases. V lost 3 bases to trimming and J lost 3 bases; unmatched junction nucleotides: 3. Germline V lookup: CDR1 SGHRS, CDR2 YFSETQ. The CDR3 contains 16 residues. CDR3 DNA: TGCGCCAGCAGCTCGGGACAGGGGGCTCCTAATGAAAAACTGTTTTTT. Protein: CASSSGQGAPNEKLFF.